The 20 T cell receptor beta chains presented below share a single source sample, sequenced in a study of T cell clusters in autoimmune cytopenias. TRB was amplified from approximately 250 ng of peripheral blood genomic DNA per sample. TRB was amplified by touch-down multiplex PCR, primer pools A and B combined. TCRdb re-called the multiplex PCR reads and catalogs CDR3 proteins one per entry, DNA excluded. In total, the table holds about 2,200 distinct CDR3 sequences. Sequencing was carried out using peripheral blood. The receptors were gathered from a human donor with an autoimmune cytopenia or autoimmune hepatitis (not recorded which).

The chain employs TRBV7-2 and TRBJ2-7; TCRdb's assignment of TRBD1 cannot be checked, as there is no DNA. CDR3 size: 15 residues. Per the germline V gene, CDR1 is SGHTA and CDR2 is FQGNSA. The CDR3 loop is CASSLGGSLLGEQYF.

This chain uses TRBV12-3 or TRBV12-4 with TRBJ2-5; the TCRdb D gene call, TRBD2, has no DNA to confirm it. The CDR3 has 17 amino acids. Here the CDR3 reads CASSPGLADWEQETQYF.

This clonotype shows up as large by frequency. This chain uses TRBV6-5 with TRBJ1-2; the TRBD1 assignment by TCRdb is unverifiable without DNA. CDR1 and CDR2 (germline): MNHEY, SVGAGI. This CDR3 is built from 14 residues. CDR3 sequence: CASSPWDTQGGYTF.

CDR3 region: CASSPGQGAGNTIYF. V and J are TRBV6-5 and TRBJ1-3; the TCRdb call, TRBD1, lacks DNA for checking. Germline V gene lookup returns CDR1 MNHEY and CDR2 SVGAGI. The CDR3 has 15 amino acids.

This clonotype is labeled medium-sized based on frequency. The chain has TRBV6-2 or TRBV6-3 and TRBJ2-2; TCRdb calls TRBD1, which cannot be checked without DNA. The CDR3 contains 15 residues. Germline-derived CDR1 and CDR2 are MNHEY and SVGEGT. CDR3 sequence reads: CASSHTAGSPGELFF.

This rearrangement joins TRBV5-4 to TRBJ1-2; TCRdb returns TRBD1, unconfirmable since there is no DNA. Per the germline V gene, CDR1 is SGHNT and CDR2 is YYREEE (reference sequence). This CDR3 spans 16 amino acids. This CDR3 is CASSLEDGGRGQGYTF.

This chain connects TRBV5-1 to TRBJ2-7; checking the TCRdb D call of TRBD2 is not possible without DNA. The CDR3 runs to 16 residues. Germline CDR1 SGHRS, CDR2 YFSETQ. The CDR3 region is CASSLKGESPFYEQYF.

This sequence joins TRBV19 and TRBJ1-1; the D call of TRBD1 rests on TCRdb alone, since no DNA is present to check it. The CDR3 is 13 amino acids. CDR1 is LNHDA and CDR2 is SQIVND in the germline V gene (reference sequence). The CDR3: CASSLQGNTEAFF.

The V gene is TRBV7-2, the J gene TRBJ1-1. The CDR3 covers 13 residues. Germline V gene lookup returns CDR1 SGHTA and CDR2 FQGNSA. The CDR3 region is CASSLKVNTEAFF.

According to its frequency, this clonotype is medium-sized. This rearrangement joins TRBV19 to TRBJ2-1; absent DNA, TCRdb's TRBD1 call cannot be checked. CDR3 length: 13 residues. Germline-derived CDR1 and CDR2 are LNHDA and SQIVND (reference sequence). The chain's CDR3 is CASSINRVNEQFF.

The chain uses TRBV7-6 and TRBJ2-7; TCRdb returns TRBD2, unconfirmable since there is no DNA. Germline loops: CDR1 SGHVS, CDR2 FNYEAQ. This CDR3 spans 15 amino acids. The chain's CDR3 is CASSPTSGGRLEQYF. Combining the CDR3 with reference TRBV7-6 and TRBJ2-7 gives the whole variable domain GAGVSQSPRYKVTKRGQDVALRCDPISGHVSLYWYRQALGQGPEFLTYFNYEAQQDKSGLPNDRFSAERPEGSISTLTIQRTEQRDSAMYRCASSPTSGGRLEQYFGPGTRLTVT.

The J gene is TRBJ2-7, the V gene TRBV5-6. Germline loops: CDR1 SGHDT, CDR2 YYEEEE. This CDR3 comprises 15 residues. CDR3 amino acids: CASSLGTGAPYEQYF.

This clonotype registers medium-sized (0.01 to 0.1%) by frequency. V gene TRBV6-5 combines with J gene TRBJ1-6; checking the TCRdb D call of TRBD1 is not possible without DNA. The CDR3 sequence is 15 residues long. Germline V lookup: CDR1 MNHEY, CDR2 SVGAGI. The CDR3 reads CASSYGAGGHSPLHF.

The chain is built from TRBV6-2 or TRBV6-3 and TRBJ2-7; with no DNA, the TCRdb D assignment of TRBD1 cannot be verified. The CDR3 runs 15 residues. In germline, CDR1 is MNHEY, CDR2 SVGEGT. CDR3 in amino acids: CASGTRDRGPYEQYF.

This clonotype is deemed medium-sized by its frequency. The V and J genes are TRBV6-5 and TRBJ2-2. CDR3 size: 15 residues. Germline values: CDR1 MNHEY, CDR2 SVGAGI. CDR3 sequence reads: CASSLRNPNTGELFF.

This clonotype is called medium-sized based on its frequency. V gene TRBV27 combines with J gene TRBJ1-5. The CDR3 covers 13 residues. CDR1 MNHEY and CDR2 SMNVEV come from the germline V gene (reference sequence). The CDR3: CASRGILNQPQHF.

By frequency, this clonotype registers medium-sized (0.01 to 0.1%). The V and J genes are TRBV19 and TRBJ2-1; TCRdb names TRBD2, which stays unverified in the absence of DNA. Looked up from germline, CDR1 is LNHDA and CDR2 is SQIVND (reference sequence). The CDR3 is 13 amino acids. CDR3 sequence: CASSPGLLYEQFF.

This clonotype counts as medium-sized by frequency. The chain carries TRBV6-6 and TRBJ2-3; TCRdb gives TRBD1 as the D gene, but with no DNA this cannot be confirmed. CDR3 size: 13 residues. The germline V gene has CDR1 MNHNY and CDR2 SVGAGI (reference sequence). The CDR3 loop is CASRDRVEDTQYF.

This clonotype is classed as medium-sized by frequency. The rearrangement joins TRBV5-5 to TRBJ2-5. Germline lookup yields CDR1 SGHKS and CDR2 YYEKEE (reference sequence). The CDR3 contains 13 residues. The CDR3 spells CASNQGGSETQYF.

The chain combines TRBV20-1 with TRBJ2-4; TCRdb selects TRBD2, and the lack of DNA leaves this call unchecked. Germline lookup yields CDR1 DFQATT and CDR2 SNEGSKA (reference sequence). CDR3 size: 16 residues. Here the CDR3 reads CSAPSLGGGSKNIQYF.